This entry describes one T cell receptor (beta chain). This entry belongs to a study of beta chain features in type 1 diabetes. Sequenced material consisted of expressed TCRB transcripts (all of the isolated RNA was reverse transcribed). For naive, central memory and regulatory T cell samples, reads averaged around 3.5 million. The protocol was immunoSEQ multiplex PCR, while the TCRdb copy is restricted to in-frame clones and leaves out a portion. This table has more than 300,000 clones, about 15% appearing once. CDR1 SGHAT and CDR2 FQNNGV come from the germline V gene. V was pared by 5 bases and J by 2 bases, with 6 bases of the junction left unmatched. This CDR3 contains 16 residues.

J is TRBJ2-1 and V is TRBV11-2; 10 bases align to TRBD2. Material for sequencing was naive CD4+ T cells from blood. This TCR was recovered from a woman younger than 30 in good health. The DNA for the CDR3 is TGTGCCAGCAGCGTTAGCGGGAGGCGTCCCTACAATGAGCAGTTCTTC. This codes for CASSVSGRRPYNEQFF. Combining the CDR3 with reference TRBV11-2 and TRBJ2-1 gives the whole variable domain EAGVAQSPRYKIIEKRQSVAFWCNPISGHATLYWYQQILGQGPKLLIQFQNNGVVDDSQLPKDRFSAERLKGVDSTLKIQPAKLEDSAVYLCASSVSGRRPYNEQFFGPGTRLTVL.